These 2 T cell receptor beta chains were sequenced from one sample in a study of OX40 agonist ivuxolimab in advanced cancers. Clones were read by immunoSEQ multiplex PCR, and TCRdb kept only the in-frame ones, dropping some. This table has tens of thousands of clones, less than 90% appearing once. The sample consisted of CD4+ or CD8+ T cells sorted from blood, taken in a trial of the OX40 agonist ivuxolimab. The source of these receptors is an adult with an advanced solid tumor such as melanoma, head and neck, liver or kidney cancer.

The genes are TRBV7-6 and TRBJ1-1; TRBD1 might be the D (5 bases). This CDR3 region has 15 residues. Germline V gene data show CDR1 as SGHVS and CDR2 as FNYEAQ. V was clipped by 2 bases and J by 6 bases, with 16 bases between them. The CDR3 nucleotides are TGTGCCAGCAGCTTACGTCCCGGGACGGACGCTGAAGCTTTCTTT. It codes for CASSLRPGTDAEAFF.

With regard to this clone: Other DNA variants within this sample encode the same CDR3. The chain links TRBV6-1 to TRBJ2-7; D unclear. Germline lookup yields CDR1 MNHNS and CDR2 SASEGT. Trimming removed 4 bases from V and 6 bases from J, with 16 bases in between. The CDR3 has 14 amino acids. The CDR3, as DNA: TGTGCCAGCAGTGTCAACTGGCCTAGGGCCGAGCAGTACTTC. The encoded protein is CASSVNWPRAEQYF.